This TCR beta chain emerged from a study of T cells after yellow fever vaccination. Overall study findings and caveats: Repertoires obtained by FACS sorting could include abundant clonotypes that entered as contaminants from the bulk population. Among all clonotypes, a small share was observed in both CD4 and CD8 compartments. Re-detected after boosting: most primary clones, about 96% of CD4 and 80% to 90% of CD8.

TCRdb reanalysed the 5' RACE reads using MiXCR and keeps one entry per CDR3 protein. The table records around 530,000 distinct CDR3 sequences, around 17% of them present only once. V lost 6 bases, J lost 8 bases, and 23 bases lay in between. The length of the CDR3 is 17 residues. Germline V lookup: CDR1 LGHNT, CDR2 FRNRAP. Concerning this clonotype: As yet, its antigen is unknown.

This chain joins TRBV12-5 and TRBJ1-6; weak D call: TRBD1 (6 bases). The sequence derives from a young man who received the YFV17D yellow fever vaccine. Sample: PBMCs, taken 5 days after the first yellow fever vaccination. CDR3 protein: CASGNSGQRRGDSPLHF. The CDR3 DNA sequence: TGTGCTAGTGGAAATTCAGGACAGCGTCGAGGGGATTCACCCCTCCACTTT.